These 32 T cell receptor beta chains were sequenced from one sample in a study of T cells after yellow fever vaccination. Each CDR3 protein is one row after TCRdb ran MiXCR on the 5' RACE reads. The sample lists about 400,000 distinct CDR3 sequences, over 5% occurring once. The sequencing here drew on PBMCs, taken 5 days after the yellow fever booster vaccination. These receptors originate from a man between 25 and 39 years old who received the YFV17D yellow fever vaccine.

This chain links TRBV20-1 with TRBJ1-6; 7 nucleotides match TRBD1. V lost 7 bases to trimming and J lost 7 bases; unmatched junction nucleotides: 10. Germline V gives CDR1 DFQATT, CDR2 SNEGSKA (reference sequence). This CDR3 is built from 14 residues. The CDR3 nucleotides are TGCAGTGATGGATACAGGGGAAAGAATTCACCCCTCCACTTT. It specifies CSDGYRGKNSPLHF.

To note about this clonotype: The junction does not match germline at one end; this may be a read error. The chain joins TRBV5-1 to TRBJ2-6, with D perhaps TRBD1 (5 bases). The CDR3 sequence is 17 residues long. The V gene's germline CDR1 is SGHRS and CDR2 YFSETQ. CDR3 DNA sequence: TGCGCCAGCAGCTTGCTGTCCAGGCCCTCTGGGGCCGACGTCCTGACTTTC. It translates to CASSLLSRPSGADVLTF.

CDR3 amino acids: CASSYSAPTDTQYF. As DNA, the CDR3 is TGTGCCAGCAGTTACAGCGCGCCCACAGATACGCAGTATTTT. This chain connects TRBV12-3 or TRBV12-4 to TRBJ2-3; no definite D call. The V gene lost 4 bases and the J gene lost 2 bases, with 10 bases spanning the gap. This CDR3 has 14 residues.

This clonotype showed up just a few times. The V call is TRBV4-1, the J call TRBJ2-5; D ambiguous. The V and J ends lost 2 bases and 4 bases respectively, with 8 bases between them. Germline CDR1 reads MGHRA; CDR2 reads YSYEKL. The CDR3 consists of 13 residues. The CDR3 protein is CASSQFTGETQYF. In nucleotides, the CDR3 is TGCGCCAGCAGCCAATTCACTGGAGAGACCCAGTACTTC.

This clonotype was observed a few times. The rearrangement uses TRBV6-5 and TRBJ2-7; D possibly corresponds to TRBD2 (6 bases). CDR3 length equals 12 residues. Trimming pared 6 bases from V and 2 bases from J, leaving 8 bases between. Germline V gives CDR1 MNHEY, CDR2 SVGAGI. CDR3 residues: CASRASAYEQYF. For the CDR3, the DNA is TGTGCCAGCAGAGCTAGCGCCTACGAGCAGTACTTC.

This clonotype was observed at least ten times. V gene TRBV7-2 combines with J gene TRBJ2-3; the D is unclear. Germline lookup yields CDR1 SGHTA and CDR2 FQGNSA. The CDR3 runs to 13 residues. V was clipped by 5 bases and J by 6 bases, with 12 bases between them. The CDR3 region has the DNA TGTGCCAGCAGCCCCTCGTTCGGGGATACGCAGTATTTT. As protein: CASSPSFGDTQYF. Variable domain in full (rest from reference TRBV7-2 and TRBJ2-3): GAGVSQSPSNKVTEKGKDVELRCDPISGHTALYWYRQSLGQGLEFLIYFQGNSAPDKSGLPSDRFSAERTGGSVSTLTIQRTQQEDSAVYLCASSPSFGDTQYFGPGTRLTVL.

This clonotype was picked up a small number of times. This sequence joins TRBV7-9 and TRBJ1-1; D unclear. Per germline, CDR1 SEHNR and CDR2 FQNEAQ (reference sequence). Trimming cost V 4 bases and J 1 base, with 10 bases left between them. The CDR3 totals 14 residues. CDR3 in amino acids: CASSSDTPNTEAFF. The CDR3 bases are TGTGCCAGCAGCTCTGACACCCCGAACACTGAAGCTTTCTTT.

This clonotype was detected only a few times. The V gene is TRBV30, the J gene TRBJ2-1; a weak D match, TRBD2 (6 bases). V lost 2 bases, J lost 3 bases, and 20 bases lay in between. The CDR3 totals 17 residues. Germline V gene lookup returns CDR1 GTSNPN and CDR2 SVGIG (reference sequence). CDR3 sequence: CAWSRPGVSGYYNEQFF. As DNA, the CDR3 is TGTGCCTGGAGTAGACCGGGGGTTAGCGGCTACTACAATGAGCAGTTCTTC.

This clonotype has only a few counts. The rearrangement links TRBV5-1 to TRBJ2-3; TRBD2 might be the D (5 bases). Germline V gene lookup returns CDR1 SGHRS and CDR2 YFSETQ. The CDR3 sequence is 16 residues long. V lost 4 bases to trimming and J lost 6 bases, with 21 bases between them. The CDR3 is CASSILGLGVADTQYF. In DNA, the CDR3 is TGCGCCAGCAGCATACTAGGCCTGGGAGTGGCTGATACGCAGTATTTT.

The table lists this clonotype with a few counts. The chain employs TRBV5-4 and TRBJ1-1; no firm D call. Germline loops: CDR1 SGHNT, CDR2 YYREEE (reference sequence). V was clipped by 4 bases and J by 6 bases, with 13 bases between them. The CDR3 has 13 residues. CDR3 amino acids: CASSKDDTAEAFF. CDR3 nucleotides: TGTGCCAGCAGCAAGGACGATACAGCTGAAGCTTTCTTT.

This clonotype was observed a handful of times. The chain employs TRBV27 and TRBJ1-6; 10 nucleotides align to TRBD1. V dropped 6 bases and J dropped 9; count of bases not matched to a gene: 5. In germline, CDR1 is MNHEY, CDR2 SMNVEV (reference sequence). The CDR3 is 14 residues long. CDR3 amino acids: CASSPTGGTSPLHF. The CDR3, as DNA: TGTGCCAGCAGCCCGACAGGGGGCACTTCACCCCTCCACTTT.

This rearrangement joins TRBV4-2 to TRBJ2-7; 9 bases agree with TRBD2. V lost 0 bases to trimming and J lost 4 bases; unmatched junction nucleotides: 7. In germline, CDR1 is LGHNA, CDR2 YNFKEQ. The CDR3 runs 16 residues. The CDR3 DNA follows: TGTGCCAGCAGCCAAGAAGAGGGGCTAGCGGGGTACGAGCAGTACTTC. Translating gives CASSQEEGLAGYEQYF.

V and J are TRBV7-9 and TRBJ2-6; D is ambiguous. The V and J ends lost 5 bases and 2 bases respectively, with 10 bases between them. CDR3 size: 15 residues. The germline V gene encodes CDR1 SEHNR and CDR2 FQNEAQ (reference sequence). CDR3 DNA sequence: TGTGCCAGCAGCCAGGAGCCCCCTGGGGCCAACGTCCTGACTTTC. Its translation is CASSQEPPGANVLTF.

The sample holds many counts of this clonotype. The chain employs TRBV20-1 and TRBJ2-2; D remains ambiguous. Germline lookup yields CDR1 DFQATT and CDR2 SNEGSKA (reference sequence). This CDR3 comprises 14 residues. Trimming left V 3 bases short and J 3 bases short, with 11 bases between. CDR3 residues: CSARGGRHTGELFF. The CDR3 DNA follows: TGCAGTGCTAGGGGCGGCCGACACACCGGGGAGCTGTTTTTT.

This clonotype has a count of ten or more. This rearrangement joins TRBV7-2 to TRBJ2-5; 8 bases are shared with TRBD2. V gave up 2 bases and J gave up 4 bases; unmatched junction bases: 6. This CDR3 is 15 amino acids long. Looked up from germline, CDR1 is SGHTA and CDR2 is FQGNSA. The CDR3 loop is CASSLQREKGETQYF. CDR3 in DNA: TGTGCCAGCAGCTTACAGCGGGAGAAGGGAGAGACCCAGTACTTC.

The chain couples TRBV28 to TRBJ2-7; D is undetermined. Germline CDR1 reads MDHEN; CDR2 reads SYDVKM. Trimming took off 6 bases at V and 0 bases at J, with 15 bases between the two ends. The CDR3 has 15 amino acids. In DNA form, the CDR3 reads TGTGCCAGCAGCCCCGGGTGGGCGACCTCCTACGAGCAGTACTTC. Amino acid sequence: CASSPGWATSYEQYF.

The chain employs TRBV7-2 and TRBJ2-1, with TRBD1 identical over 9 bases. This CDR3 has 15 residues. V lost 1 base to trimming and J lost 9 bases; unmatched junction nucleotides: 7. The V gene's germline CDR1 is SGHTA and CDR2 FQGNSA. For the CDR3, the DNA is TGTGCCAGCAGCTTAGACCGACAGGGGGTAGGTGAGCAGTTCTTC. It translates to CASSLDRQGVGEQFF.

This clonotype was observed at least ten times. The chain has TRBV12-3 or TRBV12-4 and TRBJ2-3; no definite D call. The CDR3 is made up of 13 amino acids. Trimming left V 8 bases short and J 5 bases short, with 14 bases between. The CDR3 bases are TGTGCCAGCGAGATGGGGTTCGGAGATACGCAGTATTTT. Its protein product is CASEMGFGDTQYF.

V and J are TRBV7-2 and TRBJ1-6; no clear D. CDR1 and CDR2 from the germline V gene are SGHTA and FQGNSA. Trimming removed 0 bases from V and 7 bases from J, with 4 bases in between. The CDR3 spans 13 residues. The CDR3 DNA reads as TGTGCCAGCAGCTTAGCGTCGAATTCACCCCTCCACTTT. This translates into CASSLASNSPLHF.

The chain couples TRBV30 to TRBJ2-7; tentative D call: TRBD2 (6 bases). This CDR3 is 14 amino acids long. Trimming removed 8 bases at V and 6 bases at J, with 23 bases between. Germline values: CDR1 GTSNPN, CDR2 SVGIG (reference sequence). CDR3 region: CAAVTGSRGIEQYF. The DNA of the CDR3 is TGTGCCGCCGTCACCGGGAGCCGGGGCATCGAGCAGTACTTC. The full variable domain, in which reference TRBV30 and TRBJ2-7 provide the parts outside the CDR3, is SQTIHQWPATLVQPVGSPLSLECTVEGTSNPNLYWYRQAAGRGLQLLFYSVGIGQISSEVPQNLSASRPQDRQFILSSKKLLLSDSGFYLCAAVTGSRGIEQYFGPGTRLTVT.

The chain is built from TRBV9 and TRBJ2-2, with no clear D. Germline CDR1 SGDLS, CDR2 YYNGEE. Trimming removed 2 bases at V and 2 bases at J, with 10 bases between. The CDR3 runs 15 residues. The chain's CDR3 is CASSVSSTNTGELFF. The CDR3, as DNA: TGTGCCAGCAGCGTGTCCTCCACTAACACCGGGGAGCTGTTTTTT.

This clonotype has more than one count but fewer than ten. The rearrangement uses TRBV28 and TRBJ1-2, with D hard to call. V was cut by 6 bases and J by 3 bases, with 14 bases left in between. CDR1 and CDR2 from the germline V gene are MDHEN and SYDVKM. The CDR3 length is 14 residues. The CDR3 protein is CASRTGWRDYGYTF. Here the CDR3 DNA reads TGTGCCAGCAGAACTGGGTGGCGGGACTATGGCTACACCTTC.

In its sample, this clonotype was seen many times. The rearrangement joins TRBV7-9 to TRBJ2-5; 12 positions match TRBD2. J was trimmed by 5 bases and V by 2 bases; bases with no gene match: 9. The CDR3 runs to 17 residues. Germline values: CDR1 SEHNR, CDR2 FQNEAQ (reference sequence). In DNA, the CDR3 is TGTGCCAGCAGCTTACCGAAAAGGACTAGCGGGATTGAGACCCAGTACTTC. Translating gives CASSLPKRTSGIETQYF.

This clonotype was found many times. The J gene is TRBJ2-3, the V gene TRBV9; D is uncertain. Per germline, CDR1 SGDLS and CDR2 YYNGEE. The CDR3 runs to 15 residues. Deletions cut 1 base from V and 2 bases from J, with 11 bases between. The CDR3 DNA reads TGTGCCAGCAGCGTATTTCAGGCCAACACAGATACGCAGTATTTT. Translated: CASSVFQANTDTQYF.

The chain couples TRBV30 to TRBJ1-1, with D maybe TRBD1 (5 bases). Trimming left V 0 bases short and J 5 bases short, with 10 bases between. Germline assignment: CDR1 GTSNPN and CDR2 SVGIG (reference sequence). This CDR3 has 13 residues. As DNA, the CDR3 is TGTGCCTGGAGTGTGGGGGTTTGGACTGAAGCTTTCTTT. Encoded protein: CAWSVGVWTEAFF.

This clonotype showed up many times. Mismatch with germline at one junction end may stem from a read error. The chain couples TRBV11-2 to TRBJ2-5; D unresolved. The length of the CDR3 is 12 residues. Germline CDR1 is SGHAT and CDR2 is FQNNGV. CDR3 DNA: TGCGCCAGCAGCTTTTCTAGACAGACCCAGTACTTC. Translated: CASSFSRQTQYF.

Notes on this clonotype: This sequence may be a read error, since a much larger clone differs from it by one base. This chain joins TRBV29-1 and TRBJ2-1; a weak D match, TRBD1 (6 bases). The CDR3 sequence is 16 residues long. Germline loops: CDR1 SQVTM, CDR2 ANQGSEA. The V and J ends lost 2 bases and 10 bases respectively, with 24 bases between them. In DNA, the CDR3 is TGCAGCGTTGAATCCGTGGGGGCTAGGGGTTATGGAGAGCAGTTCTTC. As protein: CSVESVGARGYGEQFF.

This clonotype was seen at least ten times. This chain links TRBV7-6 with TRBJ2-2, with unresolved D. Trimming took 0 bases from V and 6 from J, leaving 11 bases between them. Looked up from germline, CDR1 is SGHVS and CDR2 is FNYEAQ. CDR3 length equals 15 residues. The CDR3 spells CASSLAGKGAGELFF. The CDR3, as DNA: TGTGCCAGCAGCTTAGCGGGGAAGGGCGCCGGGGAGCTGTTTTTT.

This clonotype has a count of ten or more. The chain joins TRBV11-3 to TRBJ1-1, with D perhaps TRBD1 (5 bases). This CDR3 comprises 13 residues. V shed 3 bases and J shed 4 bases, with 9 bases lying between them. CDR1 and CDR2 from the germline V gene are SGHNT and YENEEA. CDR3 loop: CASSLRGGTEAFF. CDR3 coding DNA: TGTGCCAGCAGCTTGAGGGGAGGCACTGAAGCTTTCTTT. Full variable domain (outside the CDR3, taken from reference TRBV11-3 and TRBJ1-1): EAGVVQSPRYKIIEKKQPVAFWCNPISGHNTLYWYLQNLGQGPELLIRYENEEAVDDSQLPKDRFSAERLKGVDSTLKIQPAELGDSAVYLCASSLRGGTEAFFGQGTRLTVV.

The chain carries TRBV4-2 and TRBJ1-3, with D perhaps TRBD1 (6 bases). The ends were cut back, 4 bases at V and 3 bases at J, with 19 bases in the middle. The CDR3 consists of 17 residues. The germline V gene encodes CDR1 LGHNA and CDR2 YNFKEQ. CDR3: CASSLPADSEFGNTIYF. In nucleotides, the CDR3 is TGTGCCAGCAGCCTCCCCGCGGACAGTGAATTTGGAAACACCATATATTTT.

The chain combines TRBV5-4 with TRBJ1-4, with 7 bases lining up with TRBD1. The CDR3 runs 16 residues. Trimming took 4 bases from V and 7 from J; bases not matched to a gene: 13. Germline CDR1 is SGHNT and CDR2 is YYREEE (reference sequence). CDR3 region: CASSTRQGFIGEKLFF. CDR3 sequence (DNA): TGTGCCAGCAGCACGAGACAGGGTTTCATAGGTGAAAAACTGTTTTTT.

This clonotype came up many times. V and J are TRBV20-1 and TRBJ1-1; D is possibly TRBD1 (6 bases). Germline CDR1 DFQATT, CDR2 SNEGSKA (reference sequence). Trimming cost V 0 bases and J 2 bases, with 19 bases left between them. The CDR3 length is 17 residues. The CDR3 sequence: CSARDYGIQGGNTEAFF. The CDR3 DNA reads as TGCAGTGCTAGAGATTACGGGATACAGGGCGGCAACACTGAAGCTTTCTTT.